These 11 T cell receptor beta chains were sequenced from one sample in a study of blood T cells in healthy people across ages (dated by TCRdb to the mid-2010s). Library preparation used 5' RACE. The run used an Illumina HiSeq 2500. The second PCR ran for about 7 to 11 cycles and used a J-beta primer mix along with a sample-barcoded 5' primer. In TCRdb, the public reads were trimmed at Q25 with fastp and aligned with MiXCR, with productive beta chains retained. Rows with a matching CDR3 protein are joined into one entry that keeps the most common DNA and genes. Here the sample has roughly 1,700,000 distinct CDR3 sequences; about 30% occur a single time. 7% to 9% of the sample comes from the top ten. The sequenced sample was blood. Receptors were obtained from a woman aged 25 to 39 in good health.

The chain carries TRBV19 and TRBJ1-5, with unresolved D. Germline V CDR1 and CDR2: LNHDA, SQIVND (reference sequence). The CDR3 totals 14 residues. Trimming took 3 bases from V and 6 from J, leaving 12 bases between them. This CDR3 is CASSMTSRGQPQHF. The CDR3 nucleotides are TGTGCCAGTAGTATGACTTCGCGTGGTCAGCCCCAGCATTTT.

The rearrangement links TRBV12-3 or TRBV12-4 to TRBJ1-2, with TRBD1 matching 7 bases. This CDR3 is 16 amino acids long. The junction had 17 bases not matched to a gene; V was cut back by 5 bases and J by 8 bases. Here the CDR3 DNA reads TGTGCCAGCAGTCGGAGAGAGGGACAGTCGAACGGAGGCTACACCTTC. It translates to CASSRREGQSNGGYTF.

The table lists this clonotype with a few counts. The chain links TRBV9 to TRBJ1-2, with TRBD1 as a possible D gene (6 bases). The CDR3 is 16 amino acids. Germline V lookup: CDR1 SGDLS, CDR2 YYNGEE. Between the trimmed V and J ends, which lost 4 bases and 0 bases, there was a span of 16 bases. In nucleotides, the CDR3 is TGTGCCAGCAGCCCAGAGGGGGTCGCACCTAACTATGGCTACACCTTC. It translates to CASSPEGVAPNYGYTF.

The gene calls are TRBV7-9 and TRBJ1-2; perhaps TRBD1 as D (5 bases). V was shortened by 1 base and J by 2 bases, with 14 bases between the two germline ends. The CDR3 spans 16 residues. Germline V lookup: CDR1 SEHNR, CDR2 FQNEAQ (reference sequence). This CDR3 reads CASSLGGGSLNYGYTF. DNA of the CDR3: TGTGCCAGCAGCTTAGGGGGCGGATCCCTAAACTATGGCTACACCTTC.

This clonotype was seen a few times. The V and J genes are TRBV6-2 or TRBV6-3 and TRBJ2-5, with D perhaps being TRBD1 or TRBD2 (5 bases each). Germline-derived CDR1 and CDR2 are MNHEY and SVGEGT. The V and J ends lost 5 bases and 5 bases respectively, with 18 bases between them. This CDR3 has 15 amino acids. CDR3 in amino acids: CASSDRDPAVETQYF. Written as DNA, the CDR3 is TGTGCCAGCAGTGACCGGGACCCAGCCGTGGAGACCCAGTACTTC.

As concerns this clonotype: One junction end disagrees with the germline gene, perhaps due to a read error. The rearrangement joins TRBV5-5 to TRBJ1-2; D is uncertain. The CDR3 is 13 residues long. Germline-derived CDR1 and CDR2 are SGHKS and YYEKEE (reference sequence). The CDR3 protein is CANSLGTAYGYTF. As DNA, the CDR3 is TGTGCCAACAGCTTAGGAACAGCTTATGGCTACACCTTC.

The rearrangement uses TRBV5-1 and TRBJ2-1, with TRBD2 matching over 15 bases. The ends lost 4 bases at V and 3 bases at J; junction bases unmatched: 11. Per germline, CDR1 SGHRS and CDR2 YFSETQ. This CDR3 comprises 19 residues. CDR3: CASSPGTSGGSLYYNEQFF. CDR3 sequence (DNA): TGCGCCAGCAGCCCTGGGACTAGCGGGGGGTCTCTATACTACAATGAGCAGTTCTTC.

This clonotype was counted many times. The rearrangement joins TRBV29-1 to TRBJ2-7; 8 bases map to TRBD1. Germline CDR1 SQVTM, CDR2 ANQGSEA. The CDR3 covers 11 residues. With 6 bases clipped from V and 4 bases from J, the junction kept 2 bases outside the gene matches. The CDR3 DNA reads as TGCAGCGTGGGGGACAGGTACGAGCAGTACTTC. It encodes CSVGDRYEQYF.

This clonotype was seen many times. The genes are TRBV12-3 or TRBV12-4 and TRBJ2-4; 8 positions match TRBD1. With 5 bases clipped from V and 3 bases from J, the junction kept 6 bases outside the gene matches. This CDR3 comprises 15 residues. The CDR3 DNA sequence: TGTGCCAGCAGTCCTCAGGGGGCTGGCAAAAACATTCAGTACTTC. It is translated as CASSPQGAGKNIQYF.

This clonotype has just a few counts. The CDR3 sequence is CASSPRQELNEQFF. The CDR3 DNA reads as TGTGCCAGCTCACCCCGACAGGAGCTGAATGAGCAGTTCTTC. The gene calls are TRBV18 and TRBJ2-1; D perhaps matches TRBD1 (6 bases). V lost 3 bases and J 7 bases, leaving 13 bases between the germline ends. There are 14 residues in the CDR3. CDR1 and CDR2 from the germline V gene are KGHSH and LQKENI.

The gene calls are TRBV12-3 or TRBV12-4 and TRBJ2-3, with D perhaps assigned TRBD1 or TRBD2 (5 bases each). The CDR3 length is 14 residues. Deletions cut 8 bases from V and 1 base from J, with 13 bases between. Here the CDR3 DNA reads TGTGCCAGCCAGATGACGGGACGCACAGATACGCAGTATTTT. Its protein is CASQMTGRTDTQYF.